The source of this T cell receptor beta chain is a study of early T cells in non-severe SARS-CoV-2 infection (dated by TCRdb to the early 2020s). Some background on the complete study: TCR sequencing used bulk RNA from unsorted whole blood, so alpha and beta chains could not be paired.

Broad study findings and their caveats: VDJdb matching was skewed toward anti-spike CD8 responses, so virus-specific expansions were likely underestimated and private and CD4 specificities were missed.

The CDR3, cysteine through phenylalanine, is 11 amino acids long. Only the CDR3 DNA is retained, 33 bases long and in frame from the first base. Cut back by 4 bases and 2 bases, the V and J ends lie 2 bases apart. CDR1 and CDR2 are read off the germline V gene (reference sequence) as SEHNR and FQNEAQ. The library was made by 5' RACE. Sequencing took place on a NextSeq 500. In the TCR library protocol, unique molecular identifiers were attached to individual cDNA molecules to correct for PCR bias and sequencing error. TCR alpha and beta chains were both sequenced, and the abundances of alpha and beta sequences in each sample were closely correlated with each other. The authors processed their data as follows. Decombinator V4 was used to annotate TCR sequences for V gene, J gene and CDR3. Expanded TCRs were defined as changing significantly between any two time points under a Poisson model with p below 0.0001. TCR abundances were normalised to the total number of TCRs sequenced in each sample and reported as counts per million. TRAV1-2 paired with TRAJ12, TRAJ20 or TRAJ33 defined MAIT TCRs, while TRAV10 paired with TRAJ18 defined iNKT TCRs. VDJdb, accessed 1 November 2021, was searched for CMV, EBV and SARS-CoV-2 annotated TCRs, with TCRs annotated for multiple antigens excluded. The public reads were reanalyzed by TCRdb: fastp trimming at Q25, MiXCR alignment, in-frame beta chains only. One record per CDR3 amino acid sequence lists the most common genes and DNA. The V and J calls were not made by the authors but by TCRdb's processing. Across this sample there are 40,000 to 45,000 distinct CDR3 sequences, with 4.7% seen only once. 4.5% to 5.5% of the sample goes to the ten largest clones.

This clonotype was counted at least ten times. This clone's antigen is unknown. No base quality information exists; no much larger clone differs at one position. The study was a case-control design nested within a healthcare worker cohort in London, UK, with weekly nasopharyngeal swab PCR tests and blood sampling. Healthcare workers were recruited during the week of the UK lockdown, between 23 and 31 March 2020, and followed weekly for up to roughly 15 weeks. This TCR was recovered from an adult who was a healthcare worker with PCR-confirmed SARS-CoV-2 infection or an uninfected control (not recorded which). The sequencing input was whole blood. The sequence is built from TRBV7-9 and TRBJ2-5; the D gene cannot be named for sure. The CDR3 region reads CASSSQETQYF. The DNA is as follows: TGTGCCAGCAGCTCTCAAGAGACCCAGTACTTC.